A selection of T cell receptor beta chains follows, all from one sample in a study of lymphopenia after photon versus proton radiotherapy. Data came from immunoSEQ multiplex PCR; TCRdb stores just in-frame clones and leaves some out. The sample carries 70,000 or so clones, just over 90% recorded once. Specimen: peripheral blood, collected from a patient treated with photon-based radiotherapy. The receptor source for this set is a woman in her 70s with pancreatic cancer. Each CDR3 is given with its conserved first and last residue. The D gene is left open where the match is weak. Clone size appears in some rows only: once, few, many, or a class for an expanded clone.

J gene | V gene | D gene | clone size | CDR3 DNA | CDR3 protein
TRBJ2-1 | TRBV9 | TRBD2 | NA | TGTGCCAGCAGCGGGGTAGCGGGAGCGAGTGAGCAGTTCTTC | CASSGVAGASEQFF
TRBJ2-4 | TRBV2 | TRBD1 | NA | TGTGCCAGCAGCGCCCGGGACAGGCCTTGGGACATTCAGTACTTC | CASSARDRPWDIQYF
TRBJ1-2 | TRBV7-9 | NA | NA | TGTGCCAGCAGCTCCGCAGGGATCGGAAGTGGCTACACCTTC | CASSSAGIGSGYTF
TRBJ1-6 | TRBV7-9 | NA | NA | TGTGCCAGCAGCTTACTTTCGGGATTATCGACAGTACCAGGATCACCCCTCCACTTT | CASSLLSGLSTVPGSPLHF
TRBJ2-6 | TRBV5-6 | NA | NA | TGTGCCAGCAGCCAACGTAGCTCTGGGGCCAACGTCCTGACTTTC | CASSQRSSGANVLTF
TRBJ2-7 | TRBV5-6 | NA | NA | TGTGCCAGCTCACCGGGTCGGAAAATCTACGAGCAGTACTTC | CASSPGRKIYEQYF
TRBJ2-7 | TRBV4-3 | TRBD2 | NA | TGCGCCAGCAGCCAAGCGCTAGCGGGCGAGCAGTACTTC | CASSQALAGEQYF
TRBJ1-4 | TRBV5-1 | NA | NA | TGCGCCAGCAATCCCGGAACTAATGAAAAACTGTTTTTT | CASNPGTNEKLFF
TRBJ1-2 | TRBV7-2 | NA | NA | TGTGCCAGCAGCCTGGCGGGGGTAGGCGGCTACACCTTC | CASSLAGVGGYTF
TRBJ2-3 | TRBV6-5 | TRBD1 | NA | TGTGCCAGCAGTTACACCAGGGGGCTTGGCACAGATACGCAGTATTTT | CASSYTRGLGTDTQYF
TRBJ2-2 | TRBV15 | NA | NA | TGTGCCACCAGCAGAAAACACGGGGAGCTGTTTTTT | CATSRKHGELFF
TRBJ1-5 | TRBV19 | NA | NA | TGTGCCAGTAGTCGACCTAATAGCAATCAGCCCCAGCATTTT | CASSRPNSNQPQHF
TRBJ1-1 | TRBV30 | TRBD1 | NA | TGTGCCTCGCGGACAGGGAACACTGAAGCTTTCTTT | CASRTGNTEAFF
TRBJ1-2 | TRBV28 | NA | NA | TGTGCCAGCAGGAGGGGGAACTACACCTTC | CASRRGNYTF
TRBJ2-3 | TRBV4-3 | NA | NA | TGCGCCAGCAGCCAAGCTTATAAAACTAGGCCCAACACAGATACGCAGTATTTT | CASSQAYKTRPNTDTQYF
TRBJ2-7 | TRBV18 | TRBD2 | NA | TGTGCCAGCCCTTACCGGACTAGCGGGAGAAGTGGCCACTACGAGCAGTACTTC | CASPYRTSGRSGHYEQYF
TRBJ1-5 | TRBV6-1 | TRBD1 | NA | TGTGCCAGCAGTGATCAGACAGGGCAGGATCAGCCCCAGCATTTT | CASSDQTGQDQPQHF
TRBJ2-7 | TRBV7-8 | NA | NA | TGTGCCAGCAGCGGAGGGATTCCGTCCGGAGGCTACGAGCAGTACTTC | CASSGGIPSGGYEQYF
TRBJ2-1 | TRBV29-1 | TRBD2 | NA | TGCAGCGTTGACCCATATACTAGCGGGAGGGATCCCTCCTACAATGAGCAGTTCTTC | CSVDPYTSGRDPSYNEQFF
TRBJ2-7 | TRBV4-2 | NA | NA | TGTGCCAGCAGCCAAGATCCCGGGCCCACCGAGCAGTACTTC | CASSQDPGPTEQYF
TRBJ2-1 | TRBV7-3 | NA | NA | TGTGCCAGCAGCCCCGCCCAGTTCGGGACACCCTCCTACAATGAGCAGTTCTTC | CASSPAQFGTPSYNEQFF
TRBJ2-7 | TRBV11-2 | NA | NA | TGTGCCAGCAGCTTATCAGGCTTACCCTACGAGCAGTACTTC | CASSLSGLPYEQYF
TRBJ1-1 | TRBV5-6 | NA | once | TGTGCCAGCAGCTTGACAGGGTATGAAGCTTTCTTT | CASSLTGYEAFF
TRBJ2-2 | TRBV7-2 | NA | NA | TGTGCCAGCAGCTTCTGGGCAGGGCGGAACACCGGGGAGCTGTTTTTT | CASSFWAGRNTGELFF
TRBJ2-1 | TRBV29-1 | TRBD2 | NA | TGCAGCTCCGGGGGGTGGGGAGGAAGCTCCTACAATGAGCAGTTCTTC | CSSGGWGGSSYNEQFF
TRBJ2-1 | TRBV11-2 | NA | once | TGTGCCAGCAGCTTAATCGGTCAGACCAACTACAATGAGCAGTTCTTC | CASSLIGQTNYNEQFF
TRBJ2-3 | TRBV5-6 | NA | NA | TGTGCCAGCAGCCTCACTTCGGCTAGCGGCACAGATACGCAGTATTTT | CASSLTSASGTDTQYF
TRBJ2-5 | TRBV18 | TRBD1 | NA | TGTGCCAGCTCGCTTGGTTTCGGGACAGCTCAAGAGACCCAGTACTTC | CASSLGFGTAQETQYF
TRBJ1-2 | TRBV5-4 | NA | NA | TGTGCCAGCAGCTTGGCCGGAGACAGTTTAGGAGGCTACACCTTC | CASSLAGDSLGGYTF
TRBJ2-5 | TRBV7-9 | TRBD2 | NA | TGTGCCAGCAGCCCCGGGGGGGGGCAGACCCAGTACTTC | CASSPGGGQTQYF